The source of this T cell receptor (beta chain) is a study of T cell responses to AZD1222 COVID-19 vaccine. Broader study findings: The donor cohort was predominantly white British with a female majority, and clonal diversity may have been underestimated. Increases in Spike-specific TCR breadth and depth were seen after two AZD1222 doses. The study identified only five to seven AZD1222 recipients as seropositive at baseline.

TCRdb's copy holds only in-frame clones and misses some; the assay was immunoSEQ multiplex PCR. Here the sample spans 120,000 to 150,000 clones, roughly 90% being singletons. As concerns this clone: Antigen specificity is unknown.

J was trimmed by 1 base and V by 3 bases; bases with no gene match: 3. CDR3 length equals 15 residues. Germline V gene data show CDR1 as SGDLS and CDR2 as YYNGEE. The rearrangement uses TRBV9 and TRBJ1-1, with 10 bases aligning to TRBD1. The sequencing used peripheral blood, collected on day 0 of AZD1222 vaccination. The receptor was derived from an adult in good health. The CDR3 DNA reads as TGTGCCAGCAGCGAGGGGACAGGGGCGAACACTGAAGCTTTCTTT. Amino acids: CASSEGTGANTEAFF.